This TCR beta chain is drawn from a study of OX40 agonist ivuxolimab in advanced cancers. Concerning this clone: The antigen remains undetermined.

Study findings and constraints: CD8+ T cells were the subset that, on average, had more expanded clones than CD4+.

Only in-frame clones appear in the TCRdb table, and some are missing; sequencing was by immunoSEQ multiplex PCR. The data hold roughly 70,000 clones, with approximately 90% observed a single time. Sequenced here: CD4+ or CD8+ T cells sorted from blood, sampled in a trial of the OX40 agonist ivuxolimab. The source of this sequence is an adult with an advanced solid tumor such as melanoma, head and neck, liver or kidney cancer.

CDR3: CASSFLGGGTDTQYF. CDR3 bases: TGTGCCAGCAGTTTCCTTGGGGGAGGCACAGATACGCAGTATTTT. The chain recombines TRBV27 with TRBJ2-3; D possibly uses TRBD1 or TRBD2 (5 bases each). Trimming removed 3 bases from V and 1 base from J, with 11 bases in between. The CDR3 has 15 amino acids. Germline V lookup: CDR1 MNHEY, CDR2 SMNVEV (reference sequence).